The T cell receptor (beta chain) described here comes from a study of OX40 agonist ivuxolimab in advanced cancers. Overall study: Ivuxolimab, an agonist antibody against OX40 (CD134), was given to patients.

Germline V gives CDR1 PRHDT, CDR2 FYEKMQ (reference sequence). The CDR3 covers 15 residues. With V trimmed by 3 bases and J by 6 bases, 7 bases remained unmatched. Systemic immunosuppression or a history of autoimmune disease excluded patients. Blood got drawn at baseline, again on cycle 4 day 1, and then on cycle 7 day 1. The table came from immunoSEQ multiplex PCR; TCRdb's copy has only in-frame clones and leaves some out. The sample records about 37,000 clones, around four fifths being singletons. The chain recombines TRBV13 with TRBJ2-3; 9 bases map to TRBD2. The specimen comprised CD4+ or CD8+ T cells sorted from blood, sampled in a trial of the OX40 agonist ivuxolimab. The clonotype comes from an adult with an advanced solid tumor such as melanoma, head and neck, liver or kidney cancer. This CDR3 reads CASSFLGLAKDTQYF. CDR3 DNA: TGTGCCAGCAGCTTCTTAGGACTAGCGAAGGATACGCAGTATTTT.